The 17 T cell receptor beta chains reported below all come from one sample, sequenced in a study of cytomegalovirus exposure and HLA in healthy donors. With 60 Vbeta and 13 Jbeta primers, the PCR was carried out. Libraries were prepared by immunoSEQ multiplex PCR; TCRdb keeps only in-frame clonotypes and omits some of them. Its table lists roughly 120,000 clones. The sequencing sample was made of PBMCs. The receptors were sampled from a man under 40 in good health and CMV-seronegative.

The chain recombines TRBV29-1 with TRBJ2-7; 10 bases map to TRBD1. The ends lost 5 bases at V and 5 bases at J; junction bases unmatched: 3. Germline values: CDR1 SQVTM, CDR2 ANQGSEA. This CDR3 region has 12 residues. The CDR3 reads CSVPDRGNEQYF. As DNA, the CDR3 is TGCAGCGTTCCGGACAGGGGGAACGAGCAGTACTTC.

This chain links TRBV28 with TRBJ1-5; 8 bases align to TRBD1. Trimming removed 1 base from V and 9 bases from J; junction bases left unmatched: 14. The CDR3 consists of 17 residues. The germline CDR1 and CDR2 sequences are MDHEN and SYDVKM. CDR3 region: CASSLFWQGAVIGPQHF. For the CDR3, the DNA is TGTGCCAGCAGTTTATTCTGGCAGGGGGCGGTGATAGGGCCCCAGCATTTT. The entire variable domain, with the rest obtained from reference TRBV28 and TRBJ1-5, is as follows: DVKVTQSSRYLVKRTGEKVFLECVQDMDHENMFWYRQDPGLGLRLIYFSYDVKMKEKGDIPEGYSVSREKKERFSLILESASTNQTSMYLCASSLFWQGAVIGPQHFGDGTRLSIL.

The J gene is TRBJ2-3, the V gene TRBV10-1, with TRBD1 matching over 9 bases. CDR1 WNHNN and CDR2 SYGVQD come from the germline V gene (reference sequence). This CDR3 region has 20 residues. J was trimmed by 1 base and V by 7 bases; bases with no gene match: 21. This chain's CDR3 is CASNTGTGRDSGGRTDTQYF. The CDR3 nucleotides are TGCGCCAGCAACACCGGGACAGGGCGAGATTCGGGTGGCCGCACAGATACGCAGTATTTT.

CDR3 bases: TGCGCCAGCAGCCGGGACAGGGAAAGTGAAAAACTGTTTTTT. It translates to CASSRDRESEKLFF. The J gene is TRBJ1-4, the V gene TRBV5-1; 9 bases agree with TRBD1. After removal of 4 bases from V and 7 bases from J, the junction contained 5 bases not matched to a gene. The CDR3 is 14 amino acids. The germline gives CDR1 SGHRS, CDR2 YFSETQ.

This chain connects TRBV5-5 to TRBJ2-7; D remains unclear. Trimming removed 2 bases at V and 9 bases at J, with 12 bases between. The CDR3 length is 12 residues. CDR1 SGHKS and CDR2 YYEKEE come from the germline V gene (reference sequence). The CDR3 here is CASSFLGERQYF. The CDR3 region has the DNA TGTGCCAGCAGCTTCCTCGGTGAACGGCAGTACTTC. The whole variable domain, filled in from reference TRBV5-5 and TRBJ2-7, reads DAGVTQSPTHLIKTRGQQVTLRCSPISGHKSVSWYQQVLGQGPQFIFQYYEKEERGRGNFPDRFSARQFPNYSSELNVNALLLGDSALYLCASSFLGERQYFGPGTRLTVT.

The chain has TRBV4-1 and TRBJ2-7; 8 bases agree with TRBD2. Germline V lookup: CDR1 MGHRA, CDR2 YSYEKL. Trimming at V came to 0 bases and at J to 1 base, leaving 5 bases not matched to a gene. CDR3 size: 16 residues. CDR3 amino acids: CASSQDIGTRSYEQYF. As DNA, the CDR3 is TGCGCCAGCAGCCAAGATATAGGGACTAGATCCTACGAGCAGTACTTC.

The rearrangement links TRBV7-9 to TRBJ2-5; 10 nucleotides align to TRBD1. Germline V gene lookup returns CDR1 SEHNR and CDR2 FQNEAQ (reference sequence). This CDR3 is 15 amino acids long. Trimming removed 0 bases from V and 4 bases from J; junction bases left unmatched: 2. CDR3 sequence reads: CASSLAWDRGETQYF. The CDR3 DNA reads TGTGCCAGCAGCTTAGCGTGGGACAGGGGAGAGACCCAGTACTTC.

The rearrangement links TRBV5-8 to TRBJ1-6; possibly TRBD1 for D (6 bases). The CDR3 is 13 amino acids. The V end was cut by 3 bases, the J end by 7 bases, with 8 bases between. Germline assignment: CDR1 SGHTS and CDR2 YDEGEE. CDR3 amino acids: CASSWGHNSPLHF. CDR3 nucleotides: TGTGCCAGCAGCTGGGGACACAATTCACCCCTCCACTTT.

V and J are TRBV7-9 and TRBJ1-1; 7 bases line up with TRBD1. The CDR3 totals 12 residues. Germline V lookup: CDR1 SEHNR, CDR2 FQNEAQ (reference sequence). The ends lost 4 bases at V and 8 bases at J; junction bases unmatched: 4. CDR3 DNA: TGTGCCAGCAGCTATATGGACAGGGAAGCTTTCTTT. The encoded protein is CASSYMDREAFF.

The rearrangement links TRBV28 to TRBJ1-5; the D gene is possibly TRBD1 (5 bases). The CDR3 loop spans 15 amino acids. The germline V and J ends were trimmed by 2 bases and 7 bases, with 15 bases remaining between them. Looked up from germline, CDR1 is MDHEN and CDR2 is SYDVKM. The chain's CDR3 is CASSLKLWGDQPQHF. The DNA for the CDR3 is TGTGCCAGCAGTTTAAAGCTTTGGGGGGACCAGCCCCAGCATTTT.

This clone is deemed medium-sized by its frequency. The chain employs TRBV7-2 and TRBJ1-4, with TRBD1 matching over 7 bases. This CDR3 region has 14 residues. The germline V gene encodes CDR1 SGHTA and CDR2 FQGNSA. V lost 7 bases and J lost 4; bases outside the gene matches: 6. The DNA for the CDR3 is TGTGCCAGCAACGAGGGGGCGAGTAATGAAAAACTGTTTTTT. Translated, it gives CASNEGASNEKLFF. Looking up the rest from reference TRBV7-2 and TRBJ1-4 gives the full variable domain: GAGVSQSPSNKVTEKGKDVELRCDPISGHTALYWYRQSLGQGLEFLIYFQGNSAPDKSGLPSDRFSAERTGGSVSTLTIQRTQQEDSAVYLCASNEGASNEKLFFGSGTQLSVL.

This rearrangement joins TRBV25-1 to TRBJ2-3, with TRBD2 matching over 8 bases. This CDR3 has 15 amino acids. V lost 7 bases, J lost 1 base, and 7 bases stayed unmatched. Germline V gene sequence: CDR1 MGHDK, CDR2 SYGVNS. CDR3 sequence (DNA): TGTGCCAGCACCTATCCGGGACTAGGCACAGATACGCAGTATTTT. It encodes CASTYPGLGTDTQYF. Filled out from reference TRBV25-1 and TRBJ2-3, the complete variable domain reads EADIYQTPRYLVIGTGKKITLECSQTMGHDKMYWYQQDPGMELHLIHYSYGVNSTEKGDLSSESTVSRIRTEHFPLTLESARPSHTSQYLCASTYPGLGTDTQYFGPGTRLTVL.

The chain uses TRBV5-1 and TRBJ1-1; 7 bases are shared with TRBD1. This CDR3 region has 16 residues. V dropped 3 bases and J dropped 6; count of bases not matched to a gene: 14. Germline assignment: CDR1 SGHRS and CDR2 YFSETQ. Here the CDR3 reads CASSSETGPLGAEAFF. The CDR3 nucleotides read TGCGCCAGCAGCTCCGAGACAGGGCCCTTAGGGGCTGAAGCTTTCTTT.

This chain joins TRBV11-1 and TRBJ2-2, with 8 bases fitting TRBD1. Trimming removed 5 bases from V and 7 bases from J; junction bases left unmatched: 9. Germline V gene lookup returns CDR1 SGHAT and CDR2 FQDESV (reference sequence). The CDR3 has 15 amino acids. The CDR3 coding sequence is TGTGCCAGCAGCGCTTGGGACAGGAAGAACGGGGAGCTGTTTTTT. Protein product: CASSAWDRKNGELFF.

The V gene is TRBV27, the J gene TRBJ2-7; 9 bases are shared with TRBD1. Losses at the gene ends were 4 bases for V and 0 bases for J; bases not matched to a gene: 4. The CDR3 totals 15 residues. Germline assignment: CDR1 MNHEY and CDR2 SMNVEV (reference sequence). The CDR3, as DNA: TGTGCCAGCAGTTCGCTACAGGGGGCCTCCTACGAGCAGTACTTC. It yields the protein CASSSLQGASYEQYF.

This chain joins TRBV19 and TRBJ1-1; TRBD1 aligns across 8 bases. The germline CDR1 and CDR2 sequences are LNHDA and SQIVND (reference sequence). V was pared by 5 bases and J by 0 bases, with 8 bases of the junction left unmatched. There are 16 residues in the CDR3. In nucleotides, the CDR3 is TGTGCCAGTAGTTCAGACACAGGGGGAGTGAACACTGAAGCTTTCTTT. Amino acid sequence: CASSSDTGGVNTEAFF.

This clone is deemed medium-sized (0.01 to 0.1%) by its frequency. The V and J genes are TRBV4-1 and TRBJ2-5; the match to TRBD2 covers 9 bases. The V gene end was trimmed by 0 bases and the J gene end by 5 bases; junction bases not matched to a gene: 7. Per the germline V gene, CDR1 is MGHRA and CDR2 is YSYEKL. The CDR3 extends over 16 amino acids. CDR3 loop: CASSQDGTSSWETQYF. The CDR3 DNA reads TGCGCCAGCAGCCAAGATGGGACTAGCTCCTGGGAGACCCAGTACTTC.